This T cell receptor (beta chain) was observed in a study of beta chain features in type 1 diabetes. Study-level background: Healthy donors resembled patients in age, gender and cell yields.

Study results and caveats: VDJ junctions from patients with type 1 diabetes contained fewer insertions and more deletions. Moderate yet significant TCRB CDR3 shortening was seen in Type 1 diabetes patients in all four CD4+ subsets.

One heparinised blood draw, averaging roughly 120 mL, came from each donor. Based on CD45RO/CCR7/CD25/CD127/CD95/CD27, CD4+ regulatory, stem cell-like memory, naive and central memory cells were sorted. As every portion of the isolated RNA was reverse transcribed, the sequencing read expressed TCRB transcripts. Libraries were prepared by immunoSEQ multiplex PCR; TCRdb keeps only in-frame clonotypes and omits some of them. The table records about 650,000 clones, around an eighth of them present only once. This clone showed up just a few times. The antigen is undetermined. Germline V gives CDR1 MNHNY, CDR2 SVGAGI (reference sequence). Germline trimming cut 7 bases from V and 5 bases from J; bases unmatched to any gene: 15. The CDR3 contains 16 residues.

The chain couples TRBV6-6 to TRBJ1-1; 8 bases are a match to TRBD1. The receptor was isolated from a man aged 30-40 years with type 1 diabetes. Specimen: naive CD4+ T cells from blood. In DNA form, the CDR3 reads TGTGCCAGCACCACGCCCGCTTCAGGGGGCGGTACTGAAGCTTTCTTT. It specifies CASTTPASGGGTEAFF.